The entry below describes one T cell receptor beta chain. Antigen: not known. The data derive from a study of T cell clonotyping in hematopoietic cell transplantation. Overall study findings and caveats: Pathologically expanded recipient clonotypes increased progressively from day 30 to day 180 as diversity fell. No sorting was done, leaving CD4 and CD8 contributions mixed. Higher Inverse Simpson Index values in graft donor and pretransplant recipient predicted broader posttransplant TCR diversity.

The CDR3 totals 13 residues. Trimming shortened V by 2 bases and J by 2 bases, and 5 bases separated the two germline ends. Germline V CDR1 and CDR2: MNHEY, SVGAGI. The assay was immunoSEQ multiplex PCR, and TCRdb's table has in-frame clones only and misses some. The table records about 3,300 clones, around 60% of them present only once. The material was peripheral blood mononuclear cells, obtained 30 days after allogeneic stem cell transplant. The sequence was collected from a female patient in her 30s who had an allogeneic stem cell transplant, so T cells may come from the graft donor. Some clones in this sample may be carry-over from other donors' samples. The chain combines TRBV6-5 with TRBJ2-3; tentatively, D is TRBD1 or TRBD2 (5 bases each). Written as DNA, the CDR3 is TGTGCCAGCAGTTACGGGACCACAGATACGCAGTATTTT. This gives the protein CASSYGTTDTQYF.